The T cell receptor beta chain under discussion was sequenced for a study of T cells in Graves' hyperthyroidism and ophthalmopathy. Used for diagnoses were clinical symptoms, serum thyroxine and TRAb, thyroid ultrasound and orbital computed tomography. Sampled blood dates from first hyperthyroidism diagnosis, and it precedes any ophthalmopathy symptoms. Amplification of TCR beta CDR3 regions used RNA as the template. The HTBI set primed first-round TCR CDR3 RT-PCR. One entry per CDR3 protein, called by TCRdb with MiXCR from the multiplex PCR reads. Among about 290,000 distinct CDR3 sequences, approximately 14% were seen once, and the ten largest hold more than 30%. This clonotype turned up a few times. Its antigen is not identified. Findings of the study overall: Most thyroid clonotypes expanded above 0.001 were also detected in blood.

After removal of 3 bases from V and 8 bases from J, the junction contained 11 bases not matched to a gene. Germline assignment: CDR1 MGHRA and CDR2 YSYEKL. There are 16 residues in the CDR3. This clonotype originated in a woman between 45 and 65 years old with Graves' hyperthyroidism that later progressed to Graves' ophthalmopathy. The genes are TRBV4-1 and TRBJ2-1, with 9 nucleotides matching TRBD2. Sequenced material: blood. CDR3 amino acids: CASSHRTSVGSDEQFF. CDR3 nucleotides: TGCGCCAGCAGCCACAGGACTAGCGTGGGGTCAGATGAGCAGTTCTTC.